This T cell receptor beta chain came from a study of a mutant IDH1 vaccine in newly diagnosed glioma. V was pared by 6 bases and J by 4 bases, with 18 bases between. CDR3 length: 15 amino acids. CDR1 is MDHEN and CDR2 is SYDVKM in the germline V gene. Specified time point: baseline, week 1 (first vaccination visit). Treatment in this sample: pre-vaccination baseline after standard-of-care therapy. Assay used: immunoSEQ multiplex PCR; TCRdb lists only in-frame clones, some missing. This table holds 30,000 or so clones, 75% to 90% found once. This receptor was obtained from a middle-aged woman with glioma. The rearrangement uses TRBV28 and TRBJ1-1; D gene uncertain. Sequenced material: PBMCs, taken from a glioma patient treated with radiotherapy, temozolomide or both. CDR3 in DNA: TGTGCCAGCAGCCGACGCGGGGTAGGCAGCACTGAAGCTTTCTTT. It is translated as CASSRRGVGSTEAFF.